These 14 T cell receptor beta chains originate from one sample sequenced in a study of CD8+ T cells in alopecia areata. Investigators isolated RNA and reverse transcribed it into cDNA to act as the sequencing template. Data came from immunoSEQ multiplex PCR; TCRdb stores just in-frame clones and leaves some out. This sample has around 150,000 clones; roughly two thirds occur once, and the top ten carry about 0.94%. The treatment: oral pan-JAK inhibitor, 5-10 mg twice daily. Specimen: CD4+ T cells sorted from blood, collected at week 4, from a patient treated with tofacitinib. Source of these receptors: a human donor with alopecia areata.

The CDR3: CAWSVEEGQYGYTF. The CDR3 coding sequence is TGTGCCTGGAGTGTAGAGGAGGGCCAGTATGGCTACACCTTC. The V call is TRBV30, the J call TRBJ1-2; D gene ambiguous. Germline V gene data show CDR1 as GTSNPN and CDR2 as SVGIG (reference sequence). The V gene lost 0 bases and the J gene lost 5 bases, with 13 bases spanning the gap. The CDR3 extends over 14 amino acids.

The genes are TRBV19 and TRBJ1-2; tentative D call: TRBD1 (6 bases). Germline V gene data show CDR1 as LNHDA and CDR2 as SQIVND (reference sequence). The V gene lost 7 bases and the J gene lost 7 bases, with 16 bases spanning the gap. The CDR3 is 13 amino acids. The chain's CDR3 is CASIHTGTSGYTF. DNA for the CDR3: TGTGCCAGTATCCACACAGGGACCTCTGGCTACACCTTC.

The rearrangement uses TRBV30 and TRBJ2-7, with D possibly called TRBD1 or TRBD2 (6 bases each). The CDR3 consists of 13 residues. Trimming removed 2 bases from V and 5 bases from J, with 13 bases in between. Per the germline V gene, CDR1 is GTSNPN and CDR2 is SVGIG (reference sequence). In DNA form, the CDR3 reads TGTGCCTGGAGTCAGGGGACTCGACACGAGCAGTACTTC. This codes for CAWSQGTRHEQYF.

This rearrangement joins TRBV2 to TRBJ2-1; TRBD1 matches 8 bases. This CDR3 has 15 residues. J gave up 5 bases and V 4 bases, and 7 bases lay outside the gene matches. Germline values: CDR1 SNHLY, CDR2 FYNNEI. DNA of the CDR3: TGTGCCAGCAGTGTCCGACAGGGGTCCAACAATGAGCAGTTCTTC. This sequence encodes CASSVRQGSNNEQFF.

This clone appeared a few times. The V call is TRBV29-1, the J call TRBJ1-2; 7 bases agree with TRBD1. V shed 3 bases and J 4 bases; nucleotides not matched to a gene: 5. The CDR3 length is 13 residues. Germline V gives CDR1 SQVTM, CDR2 ANQGSEA. CDR3 DNA sequence: TGCAGCGTTGACAGGGGGGAGTCCTATGGCTACACCTTC. It yields the protein CSVDRGESYGYTF.

The J gene is TRBJ1-1, the V gene TRBV29-1; no clear D gene. V lost 5 bases and J lost 7, with 8 bases in between. CDR3 length equals 10 residues. Germline CDR1 is SQVTM and CDR2 is ANQGSEA. The CDR3 nucleotides are TGCAGCGTTTATACGGTTGAAGCTTTCTTT. This encodes CSVYTVEAFF.

The chain joins TRBV7-2 to TRBJ2-3; possibly TRBD1 for D (6 bases). The CDR3 sequence is 16 residues long. Per the germline V gene, CDR1 is SGHTA and CDR2 is FQGNSA. The germline V and J ends were trimmed by 5 bases and 2 bases, with 17 bases remaining between them. The CDR3 nucleotides read TGTGCCAGCAGCCTATCGGTGGACAGCTACACAGATACGCAGTATTTT. This translates into CASSLSVDSYTDTQYF. Together with reference TRBV7-2 and TRBJ2-3, the CDR3 gives the full variable domain: GAGVSQSPSNKVTEKGKDVELRCDPISGHTALYWYRQSLGQGLEFLIYFQGNSAPDKSGLPSDRFSAERTGGSVSTLTIQRTQQEDSAVYLCASSLSVDSYTDTQYFGPGTRLTVL.

The V gene is TRBV10-3, the J gene TRBJ1-6; no clear D. V lost 4 bases and J 7 bases, leaving 14 bases between the germline ends. Germline V CDR1 and CDR2: ENHRY, SYGVKD. The length of the CDR3 is 15 residues. Here the CDR3 reads CAISVSAVGNSPLHF. In nucleotides, the CDR3 is TGTGCCATCAGTGTGTCAGCCGTAGGGAATTCACCCCTCCACTTT.

The chain is built from TRBV7-7 and TRBJ2-2, with 8 bases fitting TRBD2. The CDR3 spans 15 residues. Germline V gene sequence: CDR1 SSHAT, CDR2 FNYEAQ (reference sequence). Here the CDR3 reads CASGAGTSFAGELFF. CDR3 DNA sequence: TGTGCTAGCGGCGCCGGGACTAGTTTCGCCGGGGAGCTGTTTTTT.

The chain joins TRBV29-1 to TRBJ2-5, with TRBD2 matching over 7 bases. Germline-derived CDR1 and CDR2 are SQVTM and ANQGSEA. The CDR3 sequence is 13 residues long. The ends lost 3 bases at V and 5 bases at J; junction bases unmatched: 6. This chain's CDR3 is CSVDGAGSETQYF. CDR3 nucleotides: TGCAGCGTTGACGGAGCGGGGTCTGAGACCCAGTACTTC.

The chain carries TRBV4-2 and TRBJ1-3, with 9 bases matching TRBD1. Trimming removed 6 bases from V and 10 bases from J; junction bases left unmatched: 7. CDR1 and CDR2 from the germline V gene are LGHNA and YNFKEQ. This CDR3 spans 13 amino acids. In DNA form, the CDR3 reads TGTGCCAGCAGTCGGACAGGGGATCGGACCATATATTTT. Its protein product is CASSRTGDRTIYF.

The chain employs TRBV29-1 and TRBJ2-4, with 7 bases identical to TRBD1. There are 13 residues in the CDR3. V was pared by 6 bases and J by 2 bases, with 4 bases of the junction left unmatched. CDR1 is SQVTM and CDR2 is ANQGSEA in the germline V gene. CDR3 nucleotides: TGCAGCGTGGCAGGGGGAACCAAAAACATTCAGTACTTC. It encodes CSVAGGTKNIQYF.

V usage is TRBV30 and J usage is TRBJ1-2, with 9 bases that match TRBD1. The J segment lost 3 bases and the V segment lost 3 bases, leaving 8 bases of the junction unmatched. Germline CDR1 GTSNPN, CDR2 SVGIG (reference sequence). This CDR3 has 15 amino acids. The CDR3 DNA sequence: TGTGCCTGGAGCCCCGGGACAGGGTCAGACTATGGCTACACCTTC. This translates into CAWSPGTGSDYGYTF.

The CDR3: CSVCLLPGNTEAFF. The DNA for the CDR3 is TGCAGCGTTTGTCTGCTGCCAGGGAACACTGAAGCTTTCTTT. The V gene is TRBV29-1, the J gene TRBJ1-1; no reliable D call. The germline V gene encodes CDR1 SQVTM and CDR2 ANQGSEA. Trimming removed 5 bases at V and 1 base at J, with 14 bases between. The CDR3 totals 14 residues.